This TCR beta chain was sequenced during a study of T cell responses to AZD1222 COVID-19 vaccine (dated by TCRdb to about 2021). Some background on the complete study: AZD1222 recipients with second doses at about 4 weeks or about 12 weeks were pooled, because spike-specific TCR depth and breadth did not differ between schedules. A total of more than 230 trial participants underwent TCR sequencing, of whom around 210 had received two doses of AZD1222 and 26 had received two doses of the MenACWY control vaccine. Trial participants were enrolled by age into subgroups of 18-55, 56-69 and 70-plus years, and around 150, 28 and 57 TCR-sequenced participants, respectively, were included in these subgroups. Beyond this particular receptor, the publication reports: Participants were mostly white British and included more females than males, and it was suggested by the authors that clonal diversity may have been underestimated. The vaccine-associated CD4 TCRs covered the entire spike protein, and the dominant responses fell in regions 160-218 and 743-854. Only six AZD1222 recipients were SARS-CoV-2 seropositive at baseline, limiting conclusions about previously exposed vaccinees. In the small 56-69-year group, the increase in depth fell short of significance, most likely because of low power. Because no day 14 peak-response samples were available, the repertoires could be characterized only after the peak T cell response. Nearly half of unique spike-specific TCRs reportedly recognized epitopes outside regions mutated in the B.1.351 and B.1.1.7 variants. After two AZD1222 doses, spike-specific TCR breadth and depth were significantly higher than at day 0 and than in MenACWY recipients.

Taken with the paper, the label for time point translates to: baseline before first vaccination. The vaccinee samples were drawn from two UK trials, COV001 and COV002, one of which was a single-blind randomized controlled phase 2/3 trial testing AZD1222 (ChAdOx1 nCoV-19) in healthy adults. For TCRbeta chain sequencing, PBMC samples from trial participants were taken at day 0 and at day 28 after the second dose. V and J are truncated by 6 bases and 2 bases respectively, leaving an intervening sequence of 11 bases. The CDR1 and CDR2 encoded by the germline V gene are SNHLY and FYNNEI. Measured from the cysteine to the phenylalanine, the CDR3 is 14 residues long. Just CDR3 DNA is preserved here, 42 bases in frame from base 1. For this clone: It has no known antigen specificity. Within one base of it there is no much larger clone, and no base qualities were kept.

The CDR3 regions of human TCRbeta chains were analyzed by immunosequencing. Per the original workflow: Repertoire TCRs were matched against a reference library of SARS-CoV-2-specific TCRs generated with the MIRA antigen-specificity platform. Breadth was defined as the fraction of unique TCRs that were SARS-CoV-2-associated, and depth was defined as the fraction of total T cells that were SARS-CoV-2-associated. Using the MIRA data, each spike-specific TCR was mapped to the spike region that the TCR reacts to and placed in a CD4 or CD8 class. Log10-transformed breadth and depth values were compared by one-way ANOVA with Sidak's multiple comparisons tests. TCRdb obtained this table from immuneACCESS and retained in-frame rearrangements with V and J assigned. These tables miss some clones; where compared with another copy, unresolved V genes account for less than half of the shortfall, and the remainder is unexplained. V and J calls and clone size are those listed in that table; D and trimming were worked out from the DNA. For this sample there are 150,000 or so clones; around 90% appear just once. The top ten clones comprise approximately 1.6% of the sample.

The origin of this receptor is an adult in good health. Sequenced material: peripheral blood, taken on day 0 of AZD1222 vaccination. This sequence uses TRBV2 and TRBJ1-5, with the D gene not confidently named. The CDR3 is CASSAEVGNQPQHF. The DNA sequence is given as TGTGCCAGCAGCGCTGAGGTGGGCAATCAGCCCCAGCATTTT.